This T cell receptor (beta chain) was documented in a study of cytomegalovirus exposure and HLA in healthy donors (dated by TCRdb to about 2017). Concerning the study at large: An earlier analysis of approximately 550 of the donors reported 250 to 350 Gb of sequence data and 100 million to 130 million unique TCR beta sequences from some 180 million T cells. All discovery cohort repertoires had been generated on a single sequencing platform. Besides the first cohort of 666 subjects, a separate validation cohort made up of roughly 130 different subjects was used. In an earlier analysis of more than 550 of the donors, high-throughput TCR beta sequencing was used to judge whether each TCR beta V gene segment behaved as functional or pseudogenic. Alongside the repertoire data, information on donor age, sex, ethnicity and CMV serostatus was compiled. The genetic ancestry cluster associated with self-reported Caucasian donors included about 84% of the 350 to 500 genotyped donors. The T cell repertoires of 666 subjects were profiled by immunosequencing and related to cytomegalovirus serostatus. Typing coverage varied by locus: 629-630 donors for A, B, C, DRB1 and DQB1; approximately 500 for DQA1; over 600 for DPA1; under 490 for DPB1. Roughly 5 DR-DQ haplotypes were handled as single units for association and clustering because linkage in the cohort was strong. The aim of the study was to test whether cataloging public T cell receptors could identify signatures of past pathogen exposure. To study patterns of TCR occurrence, a later analysis re-analyzed previously published TCR beta repertoires from under 750 donors and added high-resolution HLA genotyping. Genome-wide SNP genotypes for about 65% of the roughly 670 donors were used in a later genetic analysis, which treated that subset as a discovery cohort. HLA typing included class I and class II loci at four-digit resolution. In the later analysis, no new phenotypic data were used to find candidate immune exposures; instead, reliance was placed on TCR beta sequences and their occurrence across donors. An early release covering roughly 600 HLA-typed donors comprised approximately 300 gigabases of sequencing data and around 86 million unique TCR sequences. On average, 235,054 unique TCR beta nucleotide sequences were sequenced per donor among roughly 430 genotyped donors of the cohort, with 15% to 20% of those sequences being non-productive. To predict cytomegalovirus infection status, the study combined high-throughput TCR immunosequencing, statistical association of individual TCRs with disease status, and machine learning.

The cohort was made up of roughly 670 healthy bone marrow donors. All cohort members were sampled while nominally healthy, although unrecorded immune exposures were likely present. The donor tested CMV seronegative, placing the donor among the 352 seronegative members of the cohort. Each donor provided a peripheral blood sample, and peripheral blood mononuclear cells were used for TCR beta sequencing. The Qiagen DNeasy Blood Extraction Kit was used to extract genomic DNA from the blood cell samples. Regarding this clone: What this receptor recognizes is not known. Per-base quality was not reported, and no clone a single base away is much larger than it.

Libraries came from the immunoSEQ multiplex PCR assay. A mixture of 60 forward primers for TCR Vbeta segments and 13 reverse primers for TCR Jbeta segments was used in the multiplex PCR. The CDR3 region of rearranged TCR beta genes was amplified from genomic DNA with a multiplex PCR assay. The Illumina HiSeq System was used to sequence the amplified TCR beta libraries as 87-base-pair reads. The paper's data handling went like this. A later analysis tallied 75 million to 85 million unique TCR beta chains across the approximately 670 repertoires, and about 10 million of those chains were shared by two or more donors. To remove PCR and sequencing errors, raw reads were error-corrected and collapsed into unique sequences using a nearest-neighbor algorithm that merged closely related sequences. To assign V, D and J gene segments, CDR3 sequences were aligned to IMGT reference sequences. For a sequence to be retained, a match of at least six nucleotides was required to both a V gene segment and a J gene segment. Rearrangements were classified as productive when the CDR3 lacked stop codons and remained in frame with V and J, and all other rearrangements were classified as non-productive. Following IMGT convention, CDR3 was defined as the stretch from the second conserved V-encoded cysteine to the conserved J-encoded phenylalanine. The earlier analysis of some 540 of the donors excluded any sequence lacking an unambiguous match to a single V gene segment. An earlier analysis of about 590 of the donors classified V segments as functional when productive rearrangements were above 56.7% and as segregating when the standard deviation between donors was above 5%. A statistical classification framework was built to diagnose cytomegalovirus status from the catalog of TCR beta chain sequences. A later analysis assigned V and J genes by comparing TCR nucleotide sequences with IMGT/GENE-DB human TR gene sequences. In a later analysis, CDR3 sequences and most-parsimonious VDJ recombination scenarios were assigned using the TCRdist pipeline. In a later analysis, each TCR beta chain was defined by its CDR3 amino acid sequence together with its V-gene family, and reads lacking a unique V-gene family were excluded. In a later analysis, 500 to 650 highly shared, low-generation-probability nucleotide sequences were removed to address suspected cross-contamination and a sequencing artifact. A later analysis calculated a clonal expansion index for each public chain from normalized within-repertoire ranks of inferred template counts. Generation probabilities in a later analysis came from a VDJ recombination model fitted to out-of-frame rearrangements, and those results were checked against IGoR. A later analysis scored TCR-TCR, TCR-HLA and TCR-CMV co-occurrence with hypergeometric tests, applying a repertoire-size bias correction to TCR pairs. To estimate false discovery rates, a later analysis permuted the HLA or CMV assignments 20 times. A later analysis grouped co-occurring TCRs with DBSCAN, adding TCRdist sequence similarity when clustering within HLA-allele-positive subsets. Repertoires with fewer than 30,000 or more than 120,000 public chains were left out of co-occurrence clustering, as were four to six repertoires with anomalous nucleotide sharing. As stored in TCRdb, this immuneACCESS dataset retains in-frame rearrangements with V and J assigned. A fraction of the clones does not appear; measured against another copy, unresolved V genes explain less than half of the discrepancy, and the remainder lacks a known reason. From that table come the V and J calls and clone size; the DNA was used to work out D and trimming. The sample data list about 160,000 clones, and around four fifths of these were observed just once. The top ten hold approximately 1.3% of the sample.

Paper-wide results and their limitations: When HLA alleles, especially DR and DQ, strongly co-occurred, attributing TCR associations to individual alleles was difficult. Linkage disequilibrium might explain the correlated functional status among segregating V segments, but an unknown experimental factor could not be excluded. A further reported finding was that TCR beta sequences accurately predicted the HLA-A and HLA-B alleles for most subjects in the first cohort. The only immune exposure information available for the cohort was CMV serostatus. The study gave a list of 150 to 200 TCR beta chains associated with cytomegalovirus. Because counts were too low, seventeen rarely observed V segments, including chromosome 9 orphons, were excluded from the earlier analysis of roughly 580 of the donors. A later analysis associated 17,000 or so TCR beta sequences with specific HLA alleles at a false discovery rate of 0.05. The presence/absence analyses assumed that sequencing depth was roughly uniform across donors, and that assumption may not be true. A later genetic analysis associated a missense DCLRE1C variant with V-gene and J-gene trimming of TCR beta chains, and an independent cohort replicated the association. Because HLA typing was missing for some donors at each locus, association tests included only the typed subset. The classifier was reported to diagnose cytomegalovirus status with high specificity and sensitivity in both the original cohort and the validation cohort. A later analysis found that most CMV-associated TCR beta chains appeared HLA-restricted, with HLA associations seemingly driven largely by CMV exposure. In an earlier analysis of 587 of the donors, most TCR beta V segments appeared in productive rearrangements about 87% or about 30% of the time, broadly matching IMGT annotations. A later genetic analysis reported fewer N-insertions in productive TCRs among donors in an Asian-associated ancestry cluster than the roughly 650-donor mean. Most TCR sequences were observed very rarely across donors, whereas some public TCRs were present in many individuals. In a later analysis, several top co-occurrence clusters were reported to appear linked to parvovirus B19, influenza, CMV and Epstein-Barr virus. The sequencing pipeline was judged likely to have produced a cluster of highly shared sequence variants as a technical artifact. The cohort was sequenced for TCR beta chains only, and without alpha or paired-chain data the features that could be detected were limited. According to the authors, the approach could potentially be generalized to other disease states and immunological phenotypes. A few of the identified cytomegalovirus-associated TCR beta chains were confirmed in vitro to be specific for cytomegalovirus antigens. In a later analysis, the rate of TCR association differed among HLA loci, with DRB1 alleles having the most associated TCRs and HLA-C alleles having the fewest. In a later analysis, HLA-associated TCR beta chains showed more clonal expansion and lower generation probabilities than non-associated chains that were equally common.

The TCR sequence derives from a man aged 25-45 years in good health and CMV-seronegative. Input material: PBMCs.

This receptor has the CDR3 CASRDRDRGNTGELFF. The nucleotide sequence is given as TGCGCCAGCAGGGACAGGGACAGGGGGAACACCGGGGAGCTGTTTTTT. The V and J segments used are TRBV10-2 and TRBJ2-2, with 10 middle bases fitting TRBD1. The germline V gene gives CDR1 as WSHSY and CDR2 as SAAADI. Including cysteine and phenylalanine, the CDR3 has 16 amino acids. Only the CDR3 part of the read is kept: 48 bases, read in frame from the first base. Germline trimming: 6 bases from V, 1 base from J; junction bases outside gene matches: 5.